A single sample is the source of the 30 T cell receptor beta chains below, sequenced in a study of OX40 agonist ivuxolimab in advanced cancers. Assay: immunoSEQ multiplex PCR; the TCRdb copy retains only in-frame clones and omits some. The table records 65,000 to 80,000 clones, 89% of them present only once. Sample: CD4+ or CD8+ T cells sorted from blood, taken in a trial of the OX40 agonist ivuxolimab. Every receptor here comes from an adult with an advanced solid tumor such as melanoma, head and neck, liver or kidney cancer.

The rearrangement joins TRBV29-1 to TRBJ2-7, with TRBD1 matching over 12 bases. The CDR3 sequence is 14 residues long. Germline values: CDR1 SQVTM, CDR2 ANQGSEA. V shed 5 bases and J 3 bases; nucleotides not matched to a gene: 5. The CDR3 DNA follows: TGCAGCGTTAGGGACAGGGGGCGCGACTACGAGCAGTACTTC. This sequence encodes CSVRDRGRDYEQYF.

In its sample, this clone was seen a few times. This chain uses TRBV5-1 with TRBJ2-2, with TRBD2 matching 13 bases. The germline V gene has CDR1 SGHRS and CDR2 YFSETQ. V lost 4 bases and J lost 3; bases outside the gene matches: 3. This CDR3 comprises 16 residues. The CDR3 spells CASSKLAGGDTGELFF. As DNA, the CDR3 is TGCGCCAGCAGCAAACTAGCGGGAGGGGACACCGGGGAGCTGTTTTTT.

The chain uses TRBV5-4 and TRBJ1-4; D perhaps matches TRBD1 (5 bases). V lost 4 bases to trimming and J lost 6 bases, with 13 bases between them. This CDR3 comprises 14 residues. Per the germline V gene, CDR1 is SGHNT and CDR2 is YYREEE (reference sequence). The CDR3 loop is CASSRGMGDEKLFF. CDR3 DNA: TGTGCCAGCAGCCGGGGGATGGGGGATGAAAAACTGTTTTTT.

This chain connects TRBV5-1 to TRBJ2-3; D might be TRBD1 (5 bases). The CDR3 loop spans 15 amino acids. Germline V gene sequence: CDR1 SGHRS, CDR2 YFSETQ. The V gene lost 7 bases and the J gene lost 0 bases, with 15 bases spanning the gap. CDR3 sequence (DNA): TGCGCCAGCGGTGGACAACACTCTAGCACAGATACGCAGTATTTT. It specifies CASGGQHSSTDTQYF. Using reference TRBV5-1 and TRBJ2-3 for the parts outside the CDR3, the full variable domain is KAGVTQTPRYLIKTRGQQVTLSCSPISGHRSVSWYQQTPGQGLQFLFEYFSETQRNKGNFPGRFSGRQFSNSRSEMNVSTLELGDSALYLCASGGQHSSTDTQYFGPGTRLTVL.

This clone was seen a single time. J is TRBJ1-2 and V is TRBV19; weak D call: TRBD1 (5 bases). The CDR3 spans 15 residues. Germline loops: CDR1 LNHDA, CDR2 SQIVND (reference sequence). Trimming left V 5 bases short and J 6 bases short, with 19 bases between. CDR3 nucleotides: TGTGCCAGTAGTTCGCAGGGTCCCCGAGTACATGGCTACACCTTC. Residues: CASSSQGPRVHGYTF.

This clone has just a few counts. The genes are TRBV30 and TRBJ2-2; the D is unclear. The CDR3 runs 14 residues. Trimming took 1 base from V and 7 from J, leaving 13 bases between them. In germline, CDR1 is GTSNPN, CDR2 SVGIG (reference sequence). In nucleotides, the CDR3 is TGTGCCTGGAGTGGCCCAGTTACCGTCGGGGAGCTGTTTTTT. This gives the protein CAWSGPVTVGELFF. The full variable domain, in which reference TRBV30 and TRBJ2-2 provide the parts outside the CDR3, is SQTIHQWPATLVQPVGSPLSLECTVEGTSNPNLYWYRQAAGRGLQLLFYSVGIGQISSEVPQNLSASRPQDRQFILSSKKLLLSDSGFYLCAWSGPVTVGELFFGEGSRLTVL.

The chain is built from TRBV6-1 and TRBJ2-7, with 7 bases matching TRBD2. V was pared by 6 bases and J by 3 bases, with 8 bases of the junction left unmatched. Germline values: CDR1 MNHNS, CDR2 SASEGT. The CDR3 is 14 amino acids. In DNA, the CDR3 is TGTGCCAGCAGCCTCCCGGGGGGAAACTACGAGCAGTACTTC. Translation: CASSLPGGNYEQYF.

The chain uses TRBV19 and TRBJ1-5, with D perhaps TRBD1 (5 bases). V gave up 8 bases and J gave up 0 bases, with 14 bases separating them. The CDR3 runs 15 residues. Germline V gene sequence: CDR1 LNHDA, CDR2 SQIVND (reference sequence). For the CDR3, the DNA is TGTGCCAGTCAAACGCAGGGATATAGCAATCAGCCCCAGCATTTT. It translates to CASQTQGYSNQPQHF.

V usage is TRBV7-2 and J usage is TRBJ2-7; no firm D call. Trimming left V 3 bases short and J 3 bases short, with 9 bases between. CDR1 is SGHTA and CDR2 is FQGNSA in the germline V gene. This CDR3 is 13 amino acids long. CDR3 residues: CASSFGESYEQYF. CDR3 nucleotide sequence: TGTGCCAGCAGCTTCGGAGAGAGCTACGAGCAGTACTTC.

This chain joins TRBV19 and TRBJ2-3; the D is unclear. The CDR3 has 14 amino acids. CDR1 and CDR2 (germline): LNHDA, SQIVND (reference sequence). Trimming cost V 2 bases and J 3 bases, with 9 bases left between them. This CDR3 is CASSIRTLTDTQYF. The CDR3 region has the DNA TGTGCCAGTAGTATACGGACCTTGACAGATACGCAGTATTTT.

The chain joins TRBV6-5 to TRBJ1-4; possible D gene TRBD1, 5 bases. In germline, CDR1 is MNHEY, CDR2 SVGAGI. The CDR3 runs to 14 residues. Trimming left V 6 bases short and J 7 bases short, with 15 bases between. The CDR3 bases are TGTGCCAGCAGCCCGAGCGGGGCGGGTGAAAAACTGTTTTTT. This codes for CASSPSGAGEKLFF.

The V and J genes are TRBV18 and TRBJ1-1; D is possibly TRBD1 (6 bases). The CDR3 runs to 12 residues. Trimming cost V 6 bases and J 4 bases, with 9 bases left between them. Germline lookup yields CDR1 KGHSH and CDR2 LQKENI. The CDR3 sequence: CASSKGGTEAFF. The CDR3 nucleotides read TGTGCCAGCTCCAAAGGGGGCACTGAAGCTTTCTTT.

V is TRBV7-2 and J is TRBJ2-2, with a possible D match to TRBD2 (5 bases). The CDR3 loop spans 15 amino acids. V lost 2 bases and J lost 3, with 10 bases in between. Per germline, CDR1 SGHTA and CDR2 FQGNSA. The CDR3 nucleotides read TGTGCCAGCAGCTTACGTGGGAGAGACACCGGGGAGCTGTTTTTT. Amino acids: CASSLRGRDTGELFF.

The chain joins TRBV11-3 to TRBJ2-7; 8 positions match TRBD2. CDR3 length equals 15 residues. CDR1 is SGHNT, CDR2 YENEEA, per germline. J gave up 4 bases and V 1 base, and 6 bases lay outside the gene matches. CDR3: CASSLGPGGPYEQYF. CDR3 in DNA: TGTGCCAGCAGCTTAGGTCCGGGAGGGCCGTACGAGCAGTACTTC.

The chain combines TRBV11-2 with TRBJ2-7; 12 nucleotides agree with TRBD2. After removal of 6 bases from V and 9 bases from J, the junction contained 3 bases not matched to a gene. The V gene's germline CDR1 is SGHAT and CDR2 FQNNGV. CDR3 size: 12 residues. CDR3 sequence: CASSMGLAGQYF. The CDR3, as DNA: TGTGCCAGCAGTATGGGACTAGCGGGGCAGTACTTC.

The V gene is TRBV5-6, the J gene TRBJ2-2; unclear D gene. Per germline, CDR1 SGHDT and CDR2 YYEEEE. CDR3 length equals 14 residues. V was shortened by 5 bases and J by 0 bases, with 8 bases between the two germline ends. The CDR3 here is CASRPDTNTGELFF. The CDR3 DNA reads TGTGCCAGCAGACCCGACACGAACACCGGGGAGCTGTTTTTT.

The rearrangement uses TRBV6-6 and TRBJ2-2, with 9 nucleotides matching TRBD1. Trimming removed 5 bases from V and 4 bases from J; junction bases left unmatched: 5. This CDR3 is built from 15 residues. Germline-derived CDR1 and CDR2 are MNHNY and SVGAGI (reference sequence). CDR3 loop: CASSPQDRGTGELFF. CDR3 nucleotides: TGTGCCAGCAGTCCCCAGGACAGGGGCACCGGGGAGCTGTTTTTT.

This chain joins TRBV5-5 and TRBJ2-6, with D uncertain. Germline V gives CDR1 SGHKS, CDR2 YYEKEE (reference sequence). V was clipped by 5 bases and J by 3 bases, with 12 bases between them. This CDR3 has 15 residues. The CDR3 DNA follows: TGTGCCAGCAGATCAACAGCCTTTGGGGCCAACGTCCTGACTTTC. Its protein is CASRSTAFGANVLTF. Combining the CDR3 with reference TRBV5-5 and TRBJ2-6 gives the whole variable domain DAGVTQSPTHLIKTRGQQVTLRCSPISGHKSVSWYQQVLGQGPQFIFQYYEKEERGRGNFPDRFSARQFPNYSSELNVNALLLGDSALYLCASRSTAFGANVLTFGAGSRLTVL.

The rearrangement joins TRBV11-3 to TRBJ2-1; no reliable D call. The CDR3 is 12 amino acids. Germline CDR1 SGHNT, CDR2 YENEEA. V lost 2 bases, J lost 9 bases, and 8 bases lay in between. The CDR3 region is CASSLSSGEQFF. DNA for the CDR3: TGTGCCAGCAGCTTATCTTCGGGTGAGCAGTTCTTC.

The chain combines TRBV5-1 with TRBJ2-7; 8 positions match TRBD1. Germline trimming cut 6 bases from V and 4 bases from J; bases unmatched to any gene: 9. The CDR3 has 14 amino acids. The germline V gene encodes CDR1 SGHRS and CDR2 YFSETQ. CDR3 nucleotides: TGCGCCAGCACCCCCGGGACAGGCAATTACGAGCAGTACTTC. Its translation: CASTPGTGNYEQYF.

J is TRBJ2-7 and V is TRBV5-1; D perhaps matches TRBD2 (5 bases). The CDR3 is 15 residues long. Trimming removed 6 bases at V and 1 base at J, with 17 bases between. From germline, CDR1 is SGHRS and CDR2 YFSETQ. CDR3 protein: CASTTAGGLSYEQYF. The DNA for the CDR3 is TGCGCCAGCACCACGGCCGGCGGGCTTTCCTACGAGCAGTACTTC.

The J gene is TRBJ1-2, the V gene TRBV6-5; no clear D gene. CDR1 and CDR2 from the germline V gene are MNHEY and SVGAGI. The V and J ends lost 2 bases and 0 bases respectively, with 10 bases between them. There are 15 residues in the CDR3. The DNA of the CDR3 is TGTGCCAGCAGTTACGATACAGTTGCTAACTATGGCTACACCTTC. Translated: CASSYDTVANYGYTF.

This clone came up once. This sequence joins TRBV6-5 and TRBJ1-5, with D tentatively TRBD1 (6 bases). Germline assignment: CDR1 MNHEY and CDR2 SVGAGI. V was pared by 6 bases and J by 4 bases, with 10 bases between. The CDR3 sequence is 13 residues long. The CDR3 DNA follows: TGTGCCAGCAGGAACAGGGAGAATCAGCCCCAGCATTTT. It translates to CASRNRENQPQHF.

This clone was counted only a few times. The chain recombines TRBV11-2 with TRBJ1-1; D gene unclear. V lost 3 bases to trimming and J lost 10 bases, with 12 bases between them. CDR3 length equals 12 residues. Germline V gives CDR1 SGHAT, CDR2 FQNNGV. The CDR3 coding sequence is TGTGCCAGCAGCTTGAACGGGCGGGCAGCTTTCTTT. Protein: CASSLNGRAAFF.

The genes are TRBV2 and TRBJ1-3, with D possibly matching TRBD1 (5 bases). V gave up 8 bases and J gave up 2 bases, with 10 bases separating them. The CDR3 has 13 residues. Germline CDR1 is SNHLY and CDR2 is FYNNEI. This chain's CDR3 is CASGTGAGNTIYF. DNA of the CDR3: TGTGCCAGCGGAACAGGAGCTGGAAACACCATATATTTT.

The chain is built from TRBV5-1 and TRBJ2-1; 11 bases map to TRBD2. Per germline, CDR1 SGHRS and CDR2 YFSETQ. The CDR3 sequence is 16 residues long. The junction had 7 bases not matched to a gene; V was cut back by 0 bases and J by 8 bases. The CDR3 here is CASSLALLAGEYEQFF. The CDR3 DNA reads as TGCGCCAGCAGCTTGGCCTTACTAGCGGGAGAGTATGAGCAGTTCTTC.

This clone has just one count. This chain joins TRBV4-2 and TRBJ1-2, with D tentatively TRBD1 (5 bases). CDR1 is LGHNA, CDR2 YNFKEQ, per germline. The CDR3 length is 16 residues. V lost 3 bases and J lost 2, with 16 bases in between. CDR3 in DNA: TGTGCCAGCAGCCAGACCGTAGGGGTCGACAACTATGGCTACACCTTC. It translates to CASSQTVGVDNYGYTF.

The rearrangement links TRBV7-9 to TRBJ2-1; no clear D gene. Trimming cost V 6 bases and J 5 bases, with 8 bases left between them. The CDR3 spans 12 residues. Germline V gene data show CDR1 as SEHNR and CDR2 as FQNEAQ (reference sequence). In DNA form, the CDR3 reads TGTGCCAGCAGTCGGGTGGACAATGAGCAGTTCTTC. This translates into CASSRVDNEQFF.

This chain joins TRBV10-2 and TRBJ1-2; D unclear. Trimming removed 2 bases from V and 4 bases from J, with 11 bases in between. CDR3 size: 14 residues. Looked up from germline, CDR1 is WSHSY and CDR2 is SAAADI. DNA of the CDR3: TGCGCCAGCAGTGAGGGGGTCGGAGCCTATGGCTACACCTTC. It is translated as CASSEGVGAYGYTF.

The CDR3 sequence: CASSLGSVGYTF. The CDR3 region has the DNA TGTGCCAGCAGCTTAGGGTCAGTGGGCTACACCTTC. The chain combines TRBV7-2 with TRBJ1-2; D unresolved. Germline CDR1 reads SGHTA; CDR2 reads FQGNSA. V dropped 1 base and J dropped 8 bases, with 8 bases sitting between them. CDR3 length: 12 amino acids.